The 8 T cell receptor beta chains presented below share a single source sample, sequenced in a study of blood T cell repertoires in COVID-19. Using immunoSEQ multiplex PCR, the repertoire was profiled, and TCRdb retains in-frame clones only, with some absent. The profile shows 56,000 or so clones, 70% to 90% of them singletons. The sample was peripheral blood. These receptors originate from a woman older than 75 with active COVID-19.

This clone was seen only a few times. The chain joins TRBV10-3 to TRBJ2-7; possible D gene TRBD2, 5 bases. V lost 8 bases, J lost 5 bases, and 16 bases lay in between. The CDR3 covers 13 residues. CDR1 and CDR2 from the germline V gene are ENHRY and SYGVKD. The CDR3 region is CAIGPGLGDEQYF. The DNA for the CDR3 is TGTGCCATCGGGCCCGGACTGGGCGACGAGCAGTACTTC.

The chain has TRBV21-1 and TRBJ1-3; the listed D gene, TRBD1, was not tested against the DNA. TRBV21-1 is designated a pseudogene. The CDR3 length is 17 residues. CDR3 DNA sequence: TGTGCCAGCAGCTCCCCGGACAGGGGGCTTTGGGGAAACACCATATATTTT. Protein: CASSSPDRGLWGNTIYF.

CDR3: CSVAHSSTDTQYF. The DNA for the CDR3 is TGCAGCGTTGCACATTCTAGCACAGATACGCAGTATTTT. The chain has TRBV29-1 and TRBJ2-3, with D unresolved. Trimming took 4 bases from V and 0 from J, leaving 8 bases between them. Germline V gene lookup returns CDR1 SQVTM and CDR2 ANQGSEA. The CDR3 loop spans 13 amino acids.

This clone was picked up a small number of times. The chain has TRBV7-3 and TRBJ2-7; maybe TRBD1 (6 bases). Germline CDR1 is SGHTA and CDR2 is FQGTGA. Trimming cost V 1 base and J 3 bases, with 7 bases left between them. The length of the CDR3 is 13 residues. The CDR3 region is CASSLRDNYEQYF. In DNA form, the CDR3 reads TGTGCCAGCAGCTTAAGGGACAACTACGAGCAGTACTTC.

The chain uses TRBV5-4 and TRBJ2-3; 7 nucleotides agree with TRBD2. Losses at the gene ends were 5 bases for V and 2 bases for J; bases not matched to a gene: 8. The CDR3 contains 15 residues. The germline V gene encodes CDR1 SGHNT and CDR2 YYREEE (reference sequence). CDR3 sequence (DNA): TGTGCCAGCAGTAAGAGCGGGGTGGCCACAGATACGCAGTATTTT. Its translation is CASSKSGVATDTQYF. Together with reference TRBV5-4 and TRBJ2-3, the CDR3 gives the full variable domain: ETGVTQSPTHLIKTRGQQVTLRCSSQSGHNTVSWYQQALGQGPQFIFQYYREEENGRGNFPPRFSGLQFPNYSSELNVNALELDDSALYLCASSKSGVATDTQYFGPGTRLTVL.

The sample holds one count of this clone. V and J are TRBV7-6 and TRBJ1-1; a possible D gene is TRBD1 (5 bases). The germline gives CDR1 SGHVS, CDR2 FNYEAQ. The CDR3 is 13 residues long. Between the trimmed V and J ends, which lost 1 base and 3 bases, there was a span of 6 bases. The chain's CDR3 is CASSLGGDTEAFF. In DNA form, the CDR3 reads TGTGCCAGCAGCTTAGGGGGGGACACTGAAGCTTTCTTT.

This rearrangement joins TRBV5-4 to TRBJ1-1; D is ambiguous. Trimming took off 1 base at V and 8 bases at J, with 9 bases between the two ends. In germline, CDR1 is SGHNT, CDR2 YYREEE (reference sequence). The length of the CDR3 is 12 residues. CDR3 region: CASSLQVSEAFF. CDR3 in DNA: TGTGCCAGCAGCTTGCAGGTCTCCGAAGCTTTCTTT.

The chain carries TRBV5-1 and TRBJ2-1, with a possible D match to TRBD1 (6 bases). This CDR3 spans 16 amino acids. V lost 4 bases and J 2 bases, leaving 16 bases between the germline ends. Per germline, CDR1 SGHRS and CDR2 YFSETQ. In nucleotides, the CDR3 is TGCGCCAGCAGCATCTCCGGGACACCTACCTACAATGAGCAGTTCTTC. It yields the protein CASSISGTPTYNEQFF.